A selection of T cell receptor beta chains follows, all from one sample in a study of neurological immune-mediated disorders. TCRdb re-derived calls from the 5' RACE reads in MiXCR, one entry per CDR3 protein. The sample consists of around 97,000 distinct CDR3 sequences, more than 10% of them appearing once. Sequences were obtained from PBMCs. These receptors were taken from a female donor with HTLV-1-associated myelopathy (HAM/TSP). CDR3s include the opening cysteine and the closing phenylalanine or tryptophan. D genes are given only for firm matches. Clone size is shown for a subset of rows, as once, few, many or a class of expanded clone.

size	D	V	J	DNA	CDR3
few	TRBD2	TRBV20-1	TRBJ2-4	TGCAGTGCCGGGGGGGCCTTAAAAAACATTCAGTACTTC	CSAGGALKNIQYF
-	TRBD2	TRBV4-2	TRBJ2-3	TGTGCCAGCAGCCAAGATCGAAGCGGGGGGAGCACAGATACGCAGTATTTT	CASSQDRSGGSTDTQYF
many	TRBD2	TRBV7-8	TRBJ2-2	TGTGCCAGCAGCCACGCCGGGACTAGCGGGGTAACCGGGGAGCTGTTTTTT	CASSHAGTSGVTGELFF
many	-	TRBV28	TRBJ2-7	TGTGCCAGCAGTTTGAGGGAGCACGAGCAGTACTTC	CASSLREHEQYF
many	-	TRBV6-5	TRBJ1-2	TGTGCCAGCACCCCCTTTGTCGATTATGGCTACACCTTC	CASTPFVDYGYTF
many	-	TRBV7-7	TRBJ2-2	TGTGCCAGCGCATTAGAACTTCGAGACACCGGGGAGCTGTTTTTT	CASALELRDTGELFF
many	-	TRBV7-2	TRBJ2-5	TGTGCCAGCAGCCCGGCAGCGTACCAAGAGACCCAGTACTTC	CASSPAAYQETQYF
-	-	TRBV20-1	TRBJ2-7	TGCAGTGCTTCCCGACTAGTGGAGAACCACGAGCAGTACTTC	CSASRLVENHEQYF
few	-	TRBV5-1	TRBJ2-5	TGCGCCAGCGGACAAAACCAAGAGACCCAGTACTTC	CASGQNQETQYF
many	TRBD2	TRBV5-1	TRBJ2-5	TGCGCCAGCAGCAGTAGCGGGGGTCAAGAGACCCAGTACTTC	CASSSSGGQETQYF
many	-	TRBV20-1	TRBJ2-5	TGCAGTGCTCAGGATACTCTCGCCCAAGAGACCCAGTACTTC	CSAQDTLAQETQYF